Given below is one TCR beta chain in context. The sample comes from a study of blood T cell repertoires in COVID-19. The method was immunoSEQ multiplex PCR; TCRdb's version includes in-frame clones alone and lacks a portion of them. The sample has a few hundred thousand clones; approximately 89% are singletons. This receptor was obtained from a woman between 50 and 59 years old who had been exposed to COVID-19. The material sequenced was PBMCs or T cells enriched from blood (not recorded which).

In DNA form, the CDR3 reads TGTGCCAGTTCGGCTCTGAACGGGGGGCGCAATCAGCCCCAGCATTTT. Encoded protein: CASSALNGGRNQPQHF. The chain joins TRBV27 to TRBJ1-5; tentative D call: TRBD1 (6 bases). Germline V gene data show CDR1 as MNHEY and CDR2 as SMNVEV (reference sequence). V was cut by 9 bases and J by 2 bases, with 20 bases left in between. This CDR3 has 16 residues.